The entry below describes one T cell receptor beta chain. Its antigen remains unknown. This record belongs to a study of T cell responses to AZD1222 COVID-19 vaccine. General study findings and limits: Two AZD1222 doses significantly raised spike-specific TCR breadth and depth over controls. Researchers took repertoire samples only after the peak T cell response had come. Donors were chiefly white British, with a greater number of females, and clonal diversity was perhaps underestimated. CD4 TCRs associated with vaccination spanned spike, dominating at 160-218 and 743-854.

The data were produced by immunoSEQ multiplex PCR, yet TCRdb's version contains in-frame clones alone and is incomplete. The sample has about 35,000 clones, approximately 90% seen once. The CDR3 contains 14 residues. Germline-derived CDR1 and CDR2 are MRHNA and SNTAGT. Trimming left V 0 bases short and J 4 bases short, with 9 bases between. The input for sequencing was peripheral blood, taken 28 days after the second AZD1222 dose. The receptor comes from an adult who received the AZD1222 COVID-19 vaccine. V is TRBV6-4 and J is TRBJ1-1, with D tentatively TRBD1 (5 bases). CDR3 sequence: CASSDSSRATEAFF. For the CDR3, the DNA is TGTGCCAGCAGTGACTCCAGCAGGGCCACTGAAGCTTTCTTT.